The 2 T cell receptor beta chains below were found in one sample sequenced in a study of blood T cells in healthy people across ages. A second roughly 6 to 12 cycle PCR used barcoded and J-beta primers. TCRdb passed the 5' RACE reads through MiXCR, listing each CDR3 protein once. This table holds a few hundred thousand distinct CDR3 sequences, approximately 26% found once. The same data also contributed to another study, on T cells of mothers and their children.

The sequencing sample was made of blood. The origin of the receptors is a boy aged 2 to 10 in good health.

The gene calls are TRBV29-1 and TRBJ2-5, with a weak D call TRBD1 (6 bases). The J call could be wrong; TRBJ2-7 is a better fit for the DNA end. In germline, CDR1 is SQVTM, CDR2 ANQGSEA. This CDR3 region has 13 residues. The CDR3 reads CSVVRTDFYEQYF. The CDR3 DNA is TGCAGCGTTGTCCGGACAGACTTCTACGAGCAGTACTTC.

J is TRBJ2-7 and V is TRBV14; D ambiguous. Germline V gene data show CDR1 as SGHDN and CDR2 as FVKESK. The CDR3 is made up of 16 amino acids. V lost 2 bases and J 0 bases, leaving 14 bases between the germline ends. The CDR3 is CASSQSHRLRSYEQYF. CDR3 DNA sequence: TGTGCCAGCAGCCAAAGTCACCGCCTCCGCTCCTACGAGCAGTACTTC.